This T cell receptor (beta chain) was captured in a study of T cells in Graves' hyperthyroidism and ophthalmopathy. There are 14 residues in the CDR3. Per the germline V gene, CDR1 is SEHNR and CDR2 is FQNEAQ (reference sequence). The V end was cut by 1 base, the J end by 3 bases, with 6 bases between. This clonotype was seen more than once but under ten times. RNA transcripts gave rise to amplified TCR beta CDR3 regions. TCR CDR3 underwent first-round RT-PCR with the HTBI primer set. TCRdb itself ran the multiplex PCR reads through MiXCR, one entry per CDR3 protein. Counted here are 300,000 to 500,000 distinct CDR3 sequences, more than 13% occurring once; the ten biggest clones make up 25% to 30%.

Sequenced input: blood. This chain links TRBV7-9 with TRBJ1-4; a possible D gene is TRBD1 (5 bases). This clonotype originated in a man aged 50-60 years with Graves' ophthalmopathy. The CDR3 nucleotides read TGTGCCAGCAGCTTAGGGGGACCTAATGAAAAACTGTTTTTT. It specifies CASSLGGPNEKLFF.